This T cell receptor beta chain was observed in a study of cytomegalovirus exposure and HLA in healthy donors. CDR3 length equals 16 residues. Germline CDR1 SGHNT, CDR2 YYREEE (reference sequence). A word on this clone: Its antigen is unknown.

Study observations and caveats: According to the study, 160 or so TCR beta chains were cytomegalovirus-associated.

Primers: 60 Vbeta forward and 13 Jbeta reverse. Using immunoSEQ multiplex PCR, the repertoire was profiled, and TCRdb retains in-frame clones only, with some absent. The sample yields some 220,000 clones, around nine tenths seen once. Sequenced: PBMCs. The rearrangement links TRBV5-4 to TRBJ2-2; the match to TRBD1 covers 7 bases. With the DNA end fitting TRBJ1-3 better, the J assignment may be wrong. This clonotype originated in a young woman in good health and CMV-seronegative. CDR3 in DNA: TGTGCCAGCAGCGCAATGGACAGGAACGCTGGAAACACCATATATTTT. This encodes CASSAMDRNAGNTIYF.